Ten or more counts support the clone carrying this TCR beta chain. The sample is drawn from a study of Graves' ophthalmopathy and Graves' hyperthyroidism. The authors amplified TCR beta CDR3 regions from RNA transcripts. RT-PCR with HTBI primers came first, then second-round multiplex PCR. Each CDR3 protein is one row after TCRdb ran MiXCR on the multiplex PCR reads. The top ten clones hold around 10% of a sample with over a million distinct CDR3 sequences, about two fifths of them seen once. Deletions cut 3 bases from V and 3 bases from J, with 9 bases between. Germline CDR1 and CDR2: SGHTA and FQGNSA. The CDR3 runs 13 residues.

The source of this sequence is an adult man with Graves' hyperthyroidism. The chain combines TRBV7-2 with TRBJ2-7; D is uncertain. The source material was peripheral blood or thyroid tissue (not recorded which). CDR3 region: CASSFGSHYEQYF. CDR3 in DNA: TGTGCCAGCAGCTTCGGGTCCCACTACGAGCAGTACTTC.